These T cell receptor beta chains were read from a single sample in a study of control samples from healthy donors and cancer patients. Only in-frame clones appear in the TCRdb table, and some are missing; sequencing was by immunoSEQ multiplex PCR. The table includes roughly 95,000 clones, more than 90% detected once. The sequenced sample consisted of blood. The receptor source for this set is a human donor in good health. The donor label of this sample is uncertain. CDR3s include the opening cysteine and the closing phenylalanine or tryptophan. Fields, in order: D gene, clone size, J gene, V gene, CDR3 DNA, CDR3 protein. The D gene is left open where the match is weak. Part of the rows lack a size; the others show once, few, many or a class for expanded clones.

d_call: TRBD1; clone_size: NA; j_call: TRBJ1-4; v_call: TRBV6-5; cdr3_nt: TGTGCCAGCAGTTACTCCTCCGGGACAGGGTACGAAAAACTGTTTTTT; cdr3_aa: CASSYSSGTGYEKLFF
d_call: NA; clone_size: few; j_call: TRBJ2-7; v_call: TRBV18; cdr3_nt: TGTGCCAGCTCATCGGGACGGGGGTCCTACGAGCAGTACTTC; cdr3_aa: CASSSGRGSYEQYF
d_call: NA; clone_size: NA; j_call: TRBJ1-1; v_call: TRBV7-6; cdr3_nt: TGTGCCAGCAGCTACTCGGGGGCGAGGGACACTGAAGCTTTCTTT; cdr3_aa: CASSYSGARDTEAFF
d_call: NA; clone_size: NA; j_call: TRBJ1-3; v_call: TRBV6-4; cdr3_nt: TGTGCCAGCAGTGATCGAGGTAGGGACCTGGGGGGAAACACCATATATTTT; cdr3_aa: CASSDRGRDLGGNTIYF
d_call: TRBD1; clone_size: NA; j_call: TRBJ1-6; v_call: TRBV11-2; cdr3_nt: TGTGCCAGCAGCTTAGAAACAGGGGGCCATTCACCCCTCCACTTT; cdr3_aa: CASSLETGGHSPLHF
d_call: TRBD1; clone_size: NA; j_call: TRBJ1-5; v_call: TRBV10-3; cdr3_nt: TGTGCCACCCCCCTAGCCCAGGGGGTTCGGAGCAATCAGCCCCAGCATTTT; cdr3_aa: CATPLAQGVRSNQPQHF
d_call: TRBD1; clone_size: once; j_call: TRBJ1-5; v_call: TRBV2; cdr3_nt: TGTGCCAGCAGCGTGGAACAGGGGTCGGGCAATCAGCCCCAGCATTTT; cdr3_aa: CASSVEQGSGNQPQHF
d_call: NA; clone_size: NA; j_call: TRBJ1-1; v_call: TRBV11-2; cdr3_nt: TGTGCCAGCAGCCGAAGCTCGGGGGGCCTTGGGACTGAAGCTTTCTTT; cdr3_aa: CASSRSSGGLGTEAFF
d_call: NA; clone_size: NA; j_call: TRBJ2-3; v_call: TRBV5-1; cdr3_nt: TGCGCCAGCAGCTTAACCACAGATACGCAGTATTTT; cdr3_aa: CASSLTTDTQYF
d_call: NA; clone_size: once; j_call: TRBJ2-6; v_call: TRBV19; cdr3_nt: TGTGCCAGTAGTATGCAACAGGGATCTGGGGCCAACGTCCTGACTTTC; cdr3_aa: CASSMQQGSGANVLTF
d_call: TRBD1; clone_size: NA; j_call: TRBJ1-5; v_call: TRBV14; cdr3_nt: TGTGCCAGCAGCGGGACAGGGCCAAATCAGCCCCAGCATTTT; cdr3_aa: CASSGTGPNQPQHF
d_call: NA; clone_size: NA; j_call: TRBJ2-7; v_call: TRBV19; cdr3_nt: TGTGCCAGTAGTATATGGGCAGACTACGAGCAGTACTTC; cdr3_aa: CASSIWADYEQYF
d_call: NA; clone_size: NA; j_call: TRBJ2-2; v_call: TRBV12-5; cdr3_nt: TGTGCTAGTGACGCGGACTCGAACACCGGGGAGCTGTTTTTT; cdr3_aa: CASDADSNTGELFF
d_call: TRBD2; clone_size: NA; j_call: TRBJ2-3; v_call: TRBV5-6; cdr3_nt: TGTGCCAGCAGCCACTCCCCGGGACTAGGCACAGATACGCAGTATTTT; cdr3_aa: CASSHSPGLGTDTQYF
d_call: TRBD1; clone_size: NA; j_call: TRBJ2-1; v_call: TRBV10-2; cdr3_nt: TGCGCCAGCAGCCCTCGACCCGGACAGGTCTCCCCGAATGAGCAGTTCTTC; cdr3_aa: CASSPRPGQVSPNEQFF
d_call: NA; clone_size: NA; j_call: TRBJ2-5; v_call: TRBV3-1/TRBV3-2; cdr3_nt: TGTGCCAGCAGCCAACGGGGGTACCAAGAGACCCAGTACTTC; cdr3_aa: CASSQRGYQETQYF
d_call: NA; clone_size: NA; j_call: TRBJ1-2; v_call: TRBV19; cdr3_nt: TGTGCCAGTAGTAGTTCGGTCGGCACCAACTATGGCTACACCTTC; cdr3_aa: CASSSSVGTNYGYTF
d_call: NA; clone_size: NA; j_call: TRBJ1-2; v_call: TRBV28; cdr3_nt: TGTGCCAGCAGTAAGGCCTATGGCTACACCTTC; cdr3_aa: CASSKAYGYTF
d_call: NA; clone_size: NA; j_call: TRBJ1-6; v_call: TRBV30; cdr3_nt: TGTGCCTGGAGTGTAGAGAGAATTTCACCCCTCCACTTT; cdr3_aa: CAWSVERISPLHF
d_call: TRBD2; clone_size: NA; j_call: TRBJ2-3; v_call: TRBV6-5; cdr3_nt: TGTGCCAGCGGAACTAGCGGGGGGCCCGATACGCAGTATTTT; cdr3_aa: CASGTSGGPDTQYF